The next 22 T cell receptor beta chains were all read from a single sample in a study of OX40 agonist ivuxolimab in advanced cancers. Assay: immunoSEQ multiplex PCR; the TCRdb copy retains only in-frame clones and omits some. The table records some 66,000 clones, about four fifths of them present only once. The sample consisted of CD4+ or CD8+ T cells sorted from blood, taken in a trial of the OX40 agonist ivuxolimab. These receptors were obtained from an adult with an advanced solid tumor such as melanoma, head and neck, liver or kidney cancer.

CDR3 loop: CASGSGTTDFNEQFF. The DNA of the CDR3 is TGTGCTAGTGGTTCTGGGACTACCGACTTTAATGAGCAGTTCTTC. The chain employs TRBV12-5 and TRBJ2-1, with TRBD2 matching over 7 bases. Germline CDR1 reads LGHNT; CDR2 reads FRNRAP. V lost 4 bases and J lost 7; bases outside the gene matches: 10. This CDR3 has 15 amino acids.

The rearrangement joins TRBV28 to TRBJ1-1; D not certain. In germline, CDR1 is MDHEN, CDR2 SYDVKM. Trimming stripped 1 base from V and 1 base from J, with 4 bases between. This CDR3 has 13 amino acids. Here the CDR3 DNA reads TGTGCCAGCAGTTTATCTGGGAACACTGAAGCTTTCTTT. As protein: CASSLSGNTEAFF.

This chain connects TRBV5-1 to TRBJ2-5; 7 nucleotides agree with TRBD2. The CDR3 is 15 amino acids. Germline CDR1 and CDR2: SGHRS and YFSETQ. Trimming cost V 0 bases and J 5 bases; bases outside gene matches: 7. This CDR3 reads CASSLESGGRETQYF. DNA of the CDR3: TGCGCCAGCAGCTTGGAATCGGGGGGTCGGGAGACCCAGTACTTC.

V usage is TRBV9 and J usage is TRBJ2-3; 10 bases match TRBD2. V lost 4 bases and J lost 1; bases outside the gene matches: 6. Germline CDR1 reads SGDLS; CDR2 reads YYNGEE. The CDR3 sequence is 16 residues long. The CDR3 sequence is CASSPGLAARTDTQYF. CDR3 in DNA: TGTGCCAGCAGCCCTGGACTAGCGGCCCGCACAGATACGCAGTATTTT.

This chain links TRBV28 with TRBJ2-7; TRBD1 matches at 8 bases. The CDR3 length is 14 residues. Germline CDR1 reads MDHEN; CDR2 reads SYDVKM. V gave up 2 bases and J gave up 4 bases; unmatched junction bases: 4. CDR3 protein: CASSLQGAGYEQYV. DNA for the CDR3: TGTGCCAGCAGTTTACAGGGGGCGGGATACGAGCAGTACGTC.

The chain combines TRBV4-1 with TRBJ2-7, with 8 bases aligning to TRBD2. The V gene's germline CDR1 is MGHRA and CDR2 YSYEKL. The CDR3 covers 13 residues. J gave up 0 bases and V 5 bases, and 0 bases lay outside the gene matches. The CDR3 region is CASSAGGSYEQYF. The CDR3, as DNA: TGCGCCAGCAGCGCGGGGGGCTCCTACGAGCAGTACTTC.

The genes are TRBV11-2 and TRBJ2-1; perhaps TRBD1 as D (6 bases). Looked up from germline, CDR1 is SGHAT and CDR2 is FQNNGV. Deletions cut 0 bases from V and 9 bases from J, with 12 bases between. This CDR3 is built from 14 residues. CDR3 sequence (DNA): TGTGCCAGCAGCTTAGAGGCAGGGGCCACTGAGCAGTTCTTC. It translates to CASSLEAGATEQFF.

This chain joins TRBV7-8 and TRBJ2-7, with D unresolved. The CDR3 is 13 amino acids. V lost 6 bases and J 4 bases, leaving 13 bases between the germline ends. CDR1 is SGHVS and CDR2 is FQNEAQ in the germline V gene. CDR3 in amino acids: CASSQTVRYEQYF. The CDR3 DNA follows: TGTGCCAGCAGTCAAACGGTCCGTTACGAGCAGTACTTC.

V and J are TRBV5-8 and TRBJ1-4, with 7 bases identical to TRBD1. The CDR3 runs 15 residues. V shed 1 base and J 3 bases; nucleotides not matched to a gene: 3. CDR1 and CDR2 from the germline V gene are SGHTS and YDEGEE. The CDR3 protein is CASSLLGQPNEKLFF. In DNA form, the CDR3 reads TGTGCCAGCAGCTTGTTGGGACAGCCTAATGAAAAACTGTTTTTT.

The chain carries TRBV13 and TRBJ2-1; 7 bases are a match to TRBD1. CDR3 size: 16 residues. CDR1 PRHDT and CDR2 FYEKMQ come from the germline V gene (reference sequence). The V segment lost 1 base and the J segment 4 bases; nucleotides outside the gene matches: 7. The CDR3 region has the DNA TGTGCCAGCAGCTTAGACGCACAGGGGCCTTACAATGAGCAGTTCTTC. Translation gives CASSLDAQGPYNEQFF.

This clone was seen just once. The J gene is TRBJ1-2, the V gene TRBV11-1; no clear D. This CDR3 spans 12 amino acids. V was clipped by 5 bases and J by 9 bases, with 13 bases between them. Per the germline V gene, CDR1 is SGHAT and CDR2 is FQDESV (reference sequence). CDR3 in DNA: TGTGCCAGCAGCGACTTTGGGAGAAGCTACACCTTC. This gives the protein CASSDFGRSYTF.

A remark on this clone: Other DNA sequences in this specimen translate into the identical CDR3. The chain combines TRBV27 with TRBJ2-7; no reliable D call. From germline, CDR1 is MNHEY and CDR2 SMNVEV (reference sequence). This CDR3 region has 12 residues. V was trimmed by 5 bases and J by 1 base, leaving 6 bases between them. CDR3 protein: CASSSGSYEQYF. The CDR3 DNA reads as TGTGCCAGCAGTAGTGGATCCTACGAGCAGTACTTC.

The chain combines TRBV7-2 with TRBJ1-1; D gene ambiguous. In germline, CDR1 is SGHTA, CDR2 FQGNSA. This CDR3 has 14 residues. The V end lost 0 bases, the J end lost 1 base, and 6 bases lay between the germline ends. CDR3 sequence (DNA): TGTGCCAGCAGCTTAGCTAGGGCGAACACTGAAGCTTTCTTT. Protein product: CASSLARANTEAFF.

The V gene is TRBV28, the J gene TRBJ2-3; weak D call: TRBD2 (7 bases). Trimming left V 3 bases short and J 4 bases short, with 14 bases between. The CDR3 runs 15 residues. Germline V lookup: CDR1 MDHEN, CDR2 SYDVKM. In nucleotides, the CDR3 is TGTGCCAGCAGTTTTGGCGGGGGCGGGGCAGATACGCAGTATTTT. Translated, it gives CASSFGGGGADTQYF.

The genes are TRBV9 and TRBJ2-1, with 8 bases aligning to TRBD2. Germline assignment: CDR1 SGDLS and CDR2 YYNGEE. The junction had 7 bases not matched to a gene; V was cut back by 0 bases and J by 2 bases. CDR3 length: 17 amino acids. The CDR3 DNA follows: TGTGCCAGCAGCGTAGCGAGACTAGCGACGCCCTACAATGAGCAGTTCTTC. Translation gives CASSVARLATPYNEQFF.

The chain joins TRBV7-9 to TRBJ2-1; 10 positions match TRBD2. The germline V gene encodes CDR1 SEHNR and CDR2 FQNEAQ (reference sequence). The V segment lost 1 base and the J segment 8 bases; nucleotides outside the gene matches: 5. This CDR3 spans 15 amino acids. CDR3 DNA: TGTGCCAGCAGCTTAGAGGCTAGCGGGAGCTATGAGCAGTTCTTC. Translated: CASSLEASGSYEQFF.

J is TRBJ1-5 and V is TRBV15; 7 bases align to TRBD1. V lost 0 bases, J lost 0 bases, and 8 bases stayed unmatched. Germline lookup yields CDR1 LNHNV and CDR2 YYDKDF (reference sequence). CDR3 length: 18 amino acids. Here the CDR3 DNA reads TGTGCCACCAGCAGAGAGTCTAATACAGGGGATAGCAATCAGCCCCAGCATTTT. Translation gives CATSRESNTGDSNQPQHF. Drawing the rest from reference TRBV15 and TRBJ1-5, the complete variable domain is DAMVIQNPRYQVTQFGKPVTLSCSQTLNHNVMYWYQQKSSQAPKLLFHYYDKDFNNEADTPDNFQSRRPNTSFCFLDIRSPGLGDTAMYLCATSRESNTGDSNQPQHFGDGTRLSIL.

This clone was seen just once. The rearrangement joins TRBV7-2 to TRBJ2-1; perhaps TRBD2 as D (6 bases). Per germline, CDR1 SGHTA and CDR2 FQGNSA. The V and J ends lost 4 bases and 2 bases respectively, with 12 bases between them. This CDR3 is built from 15 residues. In DNA, the CDR3 is TGTGCCAGCAGCTGGACCACGGGGGCCTACAATGAGCAGTTCTTC. It specifies CASSWTTGAYNEQFF.

This chain joins TRBV9 and TRBJ2-1, with D possibly being TRBD1 (5 bases). Trimming removed 4 bases at V and 7 bases at J, with 18 bases between. CDR3 length: 15 residues. Germline values: CDR1 SGDLS, CDR2 YYNGEE. The CDR3 loop reads CASSRLGVGSNEQFF. CDR3 DNA: TGTGCCAGCAGCCGCTTAGGGGTCGGATCAAATGAGCAGTTCTTC.

The V call is TRBV4-2, the J call TRBJ1-3, with 7 bases matching TRBD2. The better agreement between TRBJ2-2 and the DNA end casts doubt on the J call. Germline lookup yields CDR1 LGHNA and CDR2 YNFKEQ. There are 14 residues in the CDR3. CDR3 nucleotides: TGTGCCAGCAGCCAAGGGACTAGTTCCGGGGAGCTGTTTTTT. Translation gives CASSQGTSSGELFF.

The rearrangement links TRBV15 to TRBJ1-1, with 7 nucleotides matching TRBD1. There are 17 residues in the CDR3. J lost 4 bases, V lost 1 base, and 12 bases had no gene match. Germline-derived CDR1 and CDR2 are LNHNV and YYDKDF (reference sequence). This chain's CDR3 is CATSRGGNRGVGTEAFF. The CDR3 DNA sequence: TGTGCCACCAGCAGAGGGGGTAACAGGGGCGTAGGCACTGAAGCTTTCTTT.

This clone has a handful of counts. This sequence joins TRBV10-1 and TRBJ1-2; perhaps TRBD1 as D (5 bases). Germline CDR1 WNHNN, CDR2 SYGVQD (reference sequence). The V and J ends lost 4 bases and 8 bases respectively, with 17 bases between them. CDR3 length: 14 residues. DNA for the CDR3: TGCGCCAGCAGTGGGACGGGACGGGCCAAGGGCTACACCTTC. It yields the protein CASSGTGRAKGYTF.